This TCR beta chain came from a study of blood T cell repertoires in COVID-19. At the level of the study: T cells, B-cell-depleted T cells, or PBMCs provided the cDNA or gDNA that served as material.

This clone was counted once. The data were produced by immunoSEQ multiplex PCR, yet TCRdb's version contains in-frame clones alone and is incomplete. The table lists approximately 210,000 clones, approximately 90% of them singletons, with approximately 4% in the top ten. This CDR3 is built from 15 residues. Losses at the gene ends were 4 bases for V and 2 bases for J; bases not matched to a gene: 3. Germline CDR1 SGHTA, CDR2 FQGNSA. This clonotype originated in a human donor in a cohort sampled during active COVID-19. The chain combines TRBV7-2 with TRBJ2-7; 12 bases are a match to TRBD2. The specimen was peripheral blood. CDR3 bases: TGTGCCAGCAGCTCTAGCGGGGGGGCCACCTACGAGCAGTACTTC. Residues: CASSSSGGATYEQYF.